This T cell receptor (beta chain) was recorded in a study of T cells in Graves' hyperthyroidism and ophthalmopathy (dated by TCRdb to the late 2010s). Background on the whole study: Peripheral blood samples were taken at the time of initial diagnosis, prior to any treatment. A discovery cohort of 95 to 100 patients, roughly 45 with Graves' ophthalmopathy and approximately 55 with stable Graves' hyperthyroidism, was used to find distinguishing TCR V-J signatures. An independent validation cohort of around 20 hyperthyroidism patients and 17 patients who later progressed to ophthalmopathy tested prospective prediction of ophthalmopathy. The 100 or so discovery patients were randomly divided into training and test sets at a 7:3 ratio. Thyroid tissue and blood T-cell repertoires from six Graves' hyperthyroidism patients were also compared in the study. After sampling, hyperthyroidism patients received methimazole starting at 30 mg daily, and ophthalmopathy patients received high-dose intravenous methylprednisolone. The paper reports TCR Vbeta CDR3 sequencing of approximately 140 peripheral blood samples: under 45 ophthalmopathy, roughly 74 hyperthyroidism and some 17 progressor patients. The paper's findings and limits, for the study overall: Most expanded thyroid clonotypes (frequency above 0.001) were also found in blood, which suggests that blood repertoires may mirror thyroid immune responses. In validation, the model predicted progression to ophthalmopathy with about 71% sensitivity and approximately 74% specificity, a median of about 6 months before onset. No statistical method was used to fix the sample size in advance, and group allocation was not hidden from the investigators. A 13 V-J signature model separated ophthalmopathy from stable hyperthyroidism, with about 90% sensitivity and 81.08% specificity in cross-validation and 80%/75% in testing.

CDR3 length: 15 amino acids, cysteine to phenylalanine. Only CDR3 DNA is held: 45 bases, read in frame from base 1. The germline V gene encodes CDR1 SGHRS and CDR2 YFSETQ. V has 5 bases trimmed and J has 7 bases trimmed; junction bases matching no gene number 12. Stable Graves' hyperthyroidism was defined as no progression to ophthalmopathy during 18 months of follow-up. Hyperthyroidism patients were aged 18 to 65 years and newly diagnosed, with disease duration of less than 2 months. Patients with uncontrolled infections, other autoimmune diseases, pregnancy or lactation were excluded. Diagnoses relied on clinical symptoms, serum thyroxine and TRAb, thyroid ultrasound and orbital computed tomography. PBMCs were isolated from approximately 10 ml of fresh peripheral blood by Ficoll-Paque density gradient centrifugation. Total RNA was extracted using Trizol reagent, and RNA quality was assessed on an Agilent 2100 Bioanalyzer.

This clonotype was found many times. Its antigen is currently not known. Per-base quality was not reported, and no clone a single base away is much larger than it. TCR beta CDR3 regions were amplified from RNA transcripts. For the first round of RT-PCR on the TCR CDR3, the HTBI primer set was used together with the Qiagen OneStep RT-PCR kit. A second multiplex PCR round built the libraries, followed by size selection and purification. Libraries were sequenced paired-end with 100 bp reads on an Illumina HiSeq2000. Regarding the original processing steps: SOAPnuke was used to process the raw data, removing reads that contained adapters or uncalled bases, had a mean Phred below 15, or lacked an exact match to the constant primer or identifier. High-quality paired reads were merged with COPE v1.2.5, and unique nucleotide sequences were defined as clonotypes. MiTCR v1.1 was used to align the clonotypes against IMGT TRBV, TRBD and TRBJ reference segments. Only V-J combinations with frequency above 0.0001, covering 99.2% of repertoires, were analysed. A TCS score was defined as the ratio of F50 (clonal expansion) to E x V (chaos), with BLOSUM62-based TCRdist applied between CDR3 peptides within each V-J. Welch's t-statistics and random forest reduced around 510 V-J features to roughly 13, which were used in a naive Bayes classifier (R e1071). In-frame beta chains were kept once TCRdb had trimmed the public reads at Q25 with fastp and called clones with MiXCR. Identical CDR3 proteins give one entry, which carries the most common genes and DNA. These V and J calls are TCRdb output, not the study's own analysis. The sample table shows fewer than 200,000 distinct CDR3 sequences, and 15% to 20% are seen once. The ten largest clonotypes hold about 29% of the sample.

This clonotype was obtained from a woman between 45 and 60 years old with Graves' hyperthyroidism. Sequencing was performed on blood. The V and J genes are TRBV5-1 and TRBJ2-7; TRBD1 agrees with 10 junctional bases. The sequenced DNA: TGCGCCAGCAGATCTCGGACAGGGGGACGGGGAGAGCAGTACTTC. Translated, it gives CASRSRTGGRGEQYF.